Presented here are 26 T cell receptor beta chains from one specimen sequenced in a study of chemoradiotherapy in HPV16-positive cancers. Assay used: immunoSEQ multiplex PCR; TCRdb lists only in-frame clones, some missing. This sample has about 13,000 clones, with approximately 85% found just once. This specimen was blood, taken from a patient who underwent chemoradiotherapy. The receptors shown here come from a human donor with HPV-associated anogenital cancer.

Turning to this clone: This same CDR3 is encoded by further DNA sequences in the sample. The chain couples TRBV5-5 to TRBJ1-5; TRBD1 might be the D (5 bases). This CDR3 is 16 amino acids long. The ends were cut back, 1 base at V and 0 bases at J, with 11 bases in the middle. The germline V gene encodes CDR1 SGHKS and CDR2 YYEKEE (reference sequence). The CDR3 region is CASSLLGGDSNQPQHF. CDR3 nucleotides: TGTGCCAGCAGCTTGTTAGGAGGGGATAGCAATCAGCCCCAGCATTTT.

The chain has TRBV11-3 and TRBJ1-1, with no clear D. Trimming shortened V by 3 bases and J by 1 base, and 6 bases separated the two germline ends. From germline, CDR1 is SGHNT and CDR2 YENEEA. The CDR3 contains 13 residues. CDR3 region: CASSLAGNTEAFF. CDR3 sequence (DNA): TGTGCCAGCAGCTTGGCCGGGAACACTGAAGCTTTCTTT.

The chain links TRBV27 to TRBJ2-1, with a tentative D call TRBD1 (6 bases). The germline V gene encodes CDR1 MNHEY and CDR2 SMNVEV (reference sequence). The length of the CDR3 is 16 residues. The V gene lost 2 bases and the J gene lost 9 bases, with 20 bases spanning the gap. CDR3 sequence: CASSLGSLAGVGEQFF. The CDR3 DNA follows: TGTGCCAGCAGTTTAGGGTCCTTGGCAGGGGTTGGTGAGCAGTTCTTC.

The CDR3: CASSPRGQGYGYTF. DNA for the CDR3: TGCGCCAGCAGTCCAAGAGGTCAAGGATATGGCTACACCTTC. The chain combines TRBV4-1 with TRBJ1-2; D gene unclear. The CDR3 totals 14 residues. CDR1 MGHRA and CDR2 YSYEKL come from the germline V gene. The ends were cut back, 6 bases at V and 5 bases at J, with 16 bases in the middle.

This chain joins TRBV6-1 and TRBJ1-6; 7 bases agree with TRBD1. Trimming cost V 6 bases and J 0 bases; bases outside gene matches: 2. The CDR3 has 15 residues. The germline CDR1 and CDR2 sequences are MNHNS and SASEGT. CDR3 DNA: TGTGCCAGCAGGGACAGGAGCTCCTATAATTCACCCCTCCACTTT. Amino acids: CASRDRSSYNSPLHF.

The chain carries TRBV2 and TRBJ1-6, with a weak D call TRBD1 (5 bases). There are 15 residues in the CDR3. Germline-derived CDR1 and CDR2 are SNHLY and FYNNEI. Trimming removed 6 bases from V and 10 bases from J, with 19 bases in between. The CDR3 DNA follows: TGTGCCAGCAGAGAACGGACACGTTCAAAGTCACCCCTCCACTTT. This codes for CASRERTRSKSPLHF.

This clone was observed a single time. The chain joins TRBV27 to TRBJ1-2, with 7 positions matching TRBD1. This CDR3 is built from 19 residues. Germline trimming cut 11 bases from V and 3 bases from J; bases unmatched to any gene: 27. Germline V lookup: CDR1 MNHEY, CDR2 SMNVEV (reference sequence). CDR3 bases: TGTGCCTCGATGGCGGCAGGGGGATATTCGGTAACAGGGGACTATGGCTACACCTTC. It codes for CASMAAGGYSVTGDYGYTF.

The gene calls are TRBV29-1 and TRBJ2-7; D is undetermined. In germline, CDR1 is SQVTM, CDR2 ANQGSEA. V dropped 4 bases and J dropped 1 base, with 5 bases sitting between them. CDR3 length equals 11 residues. The CDR3 sequence: CSVVLSYEQYF. CDR3 nucleotides: TGCAGCGTTGTGCTGTCCTACGAGCAGTACTTC.

The chain is built from TRBV29-1 and TRBJ1-2; no clear D gene. This CDR3 is 12 amino acids long. Germline CDR1 reads SQVTM; CDR2 reads ANQGSEA. V lost 0 bases and J lost 2, with 4 bases in between. The CDR3: CSVEDLNYGYTF. DNA for the CDR3: TGCAGCGTTGAAGACCTCAACTATGGCTACACCTTC.

The chain combines TRBV5-6 with TRBJ1-6; 7 nucleotides line up with TRBD1. This CDR3 has 13 residues. Losses at the gene ends were 5 bases for V and 7 bases for J; bases not matched to a gene: 3. Germline V gene lookup returns CDR1 SGHDT and CDR2 YYEEEE. CDR3 nucleotide sequence: TGTGCCAGCAGAGGACAGGACAATTCACCCCTCCACTTT. Translating it yields CASRGQDNSPLHF.

The gene calls are TRBV10-3 and TRBJ2-4; TRBD2 agrees at 14 bases. V was clipped by 3 bases and J by 0 bases; unmatched bases: 7. In germline, CDR1 is ENHRY, CDR2 SYGVKD. The CDR3 is 19 residues long. Written as DNA, the CDR3 is TGTGCCATCAGTGAACCGACTAGCGGGGGGGTTCTAGCCAAAAACATTCAGTACTTC. Protein product: CAISEPTSGGVLAKNIQYF.

This clone was seen only once. The chain combines TRBV6-1 with TRBJ1-5; no clear D. The CDR3 sequence is 15 residues long. Germline-derived CDR1 and CDR2 are MNHNS and SASEGT. V lost 2 bases and J 0 bases, leaving 8 bases between the germline ends. CDR3 sequence (DNA): TGTGCCAGCAGTGAACAGCCCTATAGCAATCAGCCCCAGCATTTT. This sequence encodes CASSEQPYSNQPQHF.

This chain joins TRBV13 and TRBJ2-7; 11 bases agree with TRBD1. Germline CDR1 and CDR2: PRHDT and FYEKMQ (reference sequence). The CDR3 extends over 17 amino acids. The junction had 12 bases not matched to a gene; V was cut back by 5 bases and J by 3 bases. The CDR3 region is CASSPVYRDRGFYEQYF. The CDR3 DNA follows: TGTGCCAGCAGCCCCGTTTACCGGGACAGGGGGTTCTACGAGCAGTACTTC.

This clone has more than one count but fewer than ten. The chain couples TRBV27 to TRBJ1-1; 7 nucleotides align to TRBD1. The CDR3 extends over 14 amino acids. Germline V gene data show CDR1 as MNHEY and CDR2 as SMNVEV (reference sequence). The ends lost 8 bases at V and 10 bases at J; junction bases unmatched: 16. This chain's CDR3 is CASGPIDRVKAAFF. In DNA form, the CDR3 reads TGTGCCAGCGGCCCTATCGACAGGGTTAAGGCAGCTTTCTTT.

The chain carries TRBV10-1 and TRBJ2-3; TRBD1 agrees at 12 bases. Germline V gene data show CDR1 as WNHNN and CDR2 as SYGVQD (reference sequence). The CDR3 loop spans 15 amino acids. After removal of 5 bases from V and 2 bases from J, the junction contained 2 bases not matched to a gene. In DNA form, the CDR3 reads TGCGCCAGCAGTTGGGACAGGGGGCTCACAGATACGCAGTATTTT. This gives the protein CASSWDRGLTDTQYF.

The chain has TRBV6-5 and TRBJ2-5; 13 nucleotides agree with TRBD2. After removal of 6 bases from V and 5 bases from J, the junction contained 6 bases not matched to a gene. The CDR3 is made up of 15 amino acids. Germline CDR1 and CDR2: MNHEY and SVGAGI. The CDR3 region is CASSRLAGGVETQYF. CDR3 DNA sequence: TGTGCCAGCAGCCGACTAGCGGGGGGCGTGGAGACCCAGTACTTC.

The genes are TRBV5-1 and TRBJ2-3; D unresolved. Germline CDR1 is SGHRS and CDR2 is YFSETQ. The CDR3 sequence is 16 residues long. Trimming stripped 0 bases from V and 0 bases from J, with 11 bases between. Written as DNA, the CDR3 is TGCGCCAGCAGCTTGGAAGTGGATTCTAGCACAGATACGCAGTATTTT. This sequence encodes CASSLEVDSSTDTQYF.

The chain combines TRBV6-5 with TRBJ2-3, with TRBD2 matching over 8 bases. Germline V gene sequence: CDR1 MNHEY, CDR2 SVGAGI. V shed 0 bases, J shed 2 bases, and the junction held 4 bases outside the gene matches. There are 16 residues in the CDR3. CDR3 sequence: CASSYSGGGNTDTQYF. The CDR3 region has the DNA TGTGCCAGCAGTTACTCTGGCGGGGGGAACACAGATACGCAGTATTTT.

The V gene is TRBV5-1, the J gene TRBJ2-4; D is unresolved. The CDR3 is 15 amino acids. V lost 0 bases and J 9 bases, leaving 16 bases between the germline ends. Looked up from germline, CDR1 is SGHRS and CDR2 is YFSETQ. The CDR3 nucleotides read TGCGCCAGCAGCTTGGCCGACGGATTGGGCCGCATTCAGTACTTC. It is translated as CASSLADGLGRIQYF.

This sequence joins TRBV11-2 and TRBJ2-1, with D possibly being TRBD1 (7 bases). V was pared by 3 bases and J by 3 bases, with 9 bases between. The CDR3 has 14 residues. Germline V gene data show CDR1 as SGHAT and CDR2 as FQNNGV. The CDR3 is CASSFQGGYNEQFF. CDR3 in DNA: TGTGCCAGCAGCTTCCAGGGGGGCTACAATGAGCAGTTCTTC.

This clone has only one observation. This chain connects TRBV19 to TRBJ1-6; tentatively, D is TRBD1 (5 bases). CDR1 LNHDA and CDR2 SQIVND come from the germline V gene (reference sequence). Trimming shortened V by 7 bases and J by 9 bases, and 22 bases separated the two germline ends. The CDR3 covers 16 residues. Here the CDR3 reads CASTSEASFGGSPLHF. CDR3 bases: TGTGCCAGTACCTCGGAGGCGTCGTTTGGGGGTTCACCCCTCCACTTT.

V usage is TRBV7-2 and J usage is TRBJ1-1, with D unclear. The CDR3 loop spans 15 amino acids. The ends were cut back, 1 base at V and 3 bases at J, with 12 bases in the middle. The germline V gene encodes CDR1 SGHTA and CDR2 FQGNSA. CDR3 nucleotide sequence: TGTGCCAGCAGCTTAGTCCGGGCGCCGCACACTGAAGCTTTCTTT. Translated: CASSLVRAPHTEAFF.

The chain is built from TRBV15 and TRBJ2-1; TRBD2 is a possible D gene (5 bases). Trimming took 3 bases from V and 4 from J, leaving 13 bases between them. This CDR3 comprises 15 residues. The germline V gene encodes CDR1 LNHNV and CDR2 YYDKDF (reference sequence). CDR3 DNA sequence: TGTGCCACCAGCAGGGATTCACTAGTTTACAATGAGCAGTTCTTC. Protein sequence: CATSRDSLVYNEQFF. The full variable domain, in which reference TRBV15 and TRBJ2-1 provide the parts outside the CDR3, is DAMVIQNPRYQVTQFGKPVTLSCSQTLNHNVMYWYQQKSSQAPKLLFHYYDKDFNNEADTPDNFQSRRPNTSFCFLDIRSPGLGDTAMYLCATSRDSLVYNEQFFGPGTRLTVL.

The chain couples TRBV9 to TRBJ2-5; 7 nucleotides match TRBD2. Germline CDR1 and CDR2: SGDLS and YYNGEE. The J segment lost 5 bases and the V segment lost 0 bases, leaving 7 bases of the junction unmatched. The CDR3 is made up of 15 amino acids. The CDR3 DNA is TGTGCCAGCAGCGTAGAGAGACTAGCCGGCGAGACCCAGTACTTC. Protein: CASSVERLAGETQYF.

The rearrangement uses TRBV6-5 and TRBJ1-1; a possible D gene is TRBD1 (6 bases). V lost 7 bases and J 10 bases, leaving 19 bases between the germline ends. The CDR3 consists of 13 residues. CDR1 and CDR2 (germline): MNHEY, SVGAGI. The CDR3 spells CASTKEGTSLAFF. CDR3 nucleotide sequence: TGTGCCAGCACAAAGGAGGGGACATCTCTAGCTTTCTTT.

The chain carries TRBV5-1 and TRBJ2-5, with D possibly being TRBD1 or TRBD2 (5 bases each). The CDR3 runs 13 residues. Trimming cost V 3 bases and J 4 bases, with 10 bases left between them. Germline-derived CDR1 and CDR2 are SGHRS and YFSETQ. The CDR3 is CASSSGTGETQYF. CDR3 coding DNA: TGCGCCAGCAGCTCCGGGACGGGAGAGACCCAGTACTTC.